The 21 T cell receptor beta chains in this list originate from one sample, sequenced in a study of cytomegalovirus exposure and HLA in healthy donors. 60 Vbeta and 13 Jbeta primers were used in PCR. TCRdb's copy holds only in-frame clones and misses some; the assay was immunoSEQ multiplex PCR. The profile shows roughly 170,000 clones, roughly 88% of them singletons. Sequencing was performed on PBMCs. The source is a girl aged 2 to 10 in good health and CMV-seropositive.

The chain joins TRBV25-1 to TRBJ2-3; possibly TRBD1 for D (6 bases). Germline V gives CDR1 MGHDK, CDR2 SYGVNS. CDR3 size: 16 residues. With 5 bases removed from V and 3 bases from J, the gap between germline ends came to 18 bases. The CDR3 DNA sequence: TGTGCCAGCAGTCGAAGGGGAAGGGGGAGTACAGATACGCAGTATTTT. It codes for CASSRRGRGSTDTQYF.

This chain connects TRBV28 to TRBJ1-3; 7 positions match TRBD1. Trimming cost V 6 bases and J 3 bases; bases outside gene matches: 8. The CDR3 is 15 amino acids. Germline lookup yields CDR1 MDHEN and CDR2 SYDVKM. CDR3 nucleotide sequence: TGTGCCAGCAGCCTGAACAGGGGTTTTGGAAACACCATATATTTT. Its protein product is CASSLNRGFGNTIYF.

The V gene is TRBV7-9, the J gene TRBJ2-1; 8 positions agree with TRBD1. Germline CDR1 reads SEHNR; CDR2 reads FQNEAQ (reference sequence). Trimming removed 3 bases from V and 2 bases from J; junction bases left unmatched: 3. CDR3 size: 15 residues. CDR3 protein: CASSFQDRAYNEQFF. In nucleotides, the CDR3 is TGTGCCAGCAGCTTCCAGGACAGGGCCTACAATGAGCAGTTCTTC.

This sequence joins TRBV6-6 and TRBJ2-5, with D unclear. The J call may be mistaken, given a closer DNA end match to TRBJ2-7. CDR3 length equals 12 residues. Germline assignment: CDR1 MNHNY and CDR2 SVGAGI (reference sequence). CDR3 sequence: CASSLPPREQYF. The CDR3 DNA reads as TGTGCCAGCAGTTTACCCCCCCGCGAGCAGTACTTC.

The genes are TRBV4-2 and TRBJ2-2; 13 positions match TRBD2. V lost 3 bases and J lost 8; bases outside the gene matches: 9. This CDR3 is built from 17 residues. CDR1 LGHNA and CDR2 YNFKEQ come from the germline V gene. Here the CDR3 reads CASSQTRLAGGRGELFF. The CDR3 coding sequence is TGTGCCAGCAGCCAGACCAGACTAGCGGGGGGAAGGGGGGAGCTGTTTTTT.

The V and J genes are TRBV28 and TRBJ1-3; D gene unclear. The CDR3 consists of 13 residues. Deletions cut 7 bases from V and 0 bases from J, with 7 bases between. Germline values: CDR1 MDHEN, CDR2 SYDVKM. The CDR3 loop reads CASTPFSGNTIYF. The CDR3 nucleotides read TGTGCCAGCACCCCGTTCTCTGGAAACACCATATATTTT.

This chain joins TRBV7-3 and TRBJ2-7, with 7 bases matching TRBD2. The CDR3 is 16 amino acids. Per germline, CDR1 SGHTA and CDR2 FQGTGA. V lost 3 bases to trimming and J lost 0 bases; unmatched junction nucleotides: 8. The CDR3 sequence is CASSFIRTRSSYEQYF. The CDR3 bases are TGTGCCAGCAGCTTCATCCGGACTAGAAGCTCCTACGAGCAGTACTTC. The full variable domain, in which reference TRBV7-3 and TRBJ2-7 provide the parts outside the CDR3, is GAGVSQTPSNKVTEKGKYVELRCDPISGHTALYWYRQSLGQGPEFLIYFQGTGAADDSGLPNDRFFAVRPEGSVSTLKIQRTERGDSAVYLCASSFIRTRSSYEQYFGPGTRLTVT.

The CDR3 region has the DNA TGTGCCAGCAGTGCCCCAGGGGCACAGTATGGCTACACCTTC. Amino acid sequence: CASSAPGAQYGYTF. This rearrangement joins TRBV25-1 to TRBJ1-2; a weak D match, TRBD1 (6 bases). The CDR3 is 14 amino acids. V dropped 4 bases and J dropped 5 bases, with 14 bases sitting between them. Per germline, CDR1 MGHDK and CDR2 SYGVNS.

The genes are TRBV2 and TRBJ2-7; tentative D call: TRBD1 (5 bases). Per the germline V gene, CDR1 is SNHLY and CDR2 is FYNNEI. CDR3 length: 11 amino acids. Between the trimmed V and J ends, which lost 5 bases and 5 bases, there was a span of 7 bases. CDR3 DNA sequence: TGTGCCAGCAGTTTAGGGGACGAGCAGTACTTC. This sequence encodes CASSLGDEQYF.

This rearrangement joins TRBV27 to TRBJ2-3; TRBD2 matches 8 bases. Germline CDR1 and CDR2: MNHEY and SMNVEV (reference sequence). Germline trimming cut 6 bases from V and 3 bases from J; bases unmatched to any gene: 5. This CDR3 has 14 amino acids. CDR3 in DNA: TGTGCCAGCAGGTCCACGGGAGGGACAGATACGCAGTATTTT. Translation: CASRSTGGTDTQYF.

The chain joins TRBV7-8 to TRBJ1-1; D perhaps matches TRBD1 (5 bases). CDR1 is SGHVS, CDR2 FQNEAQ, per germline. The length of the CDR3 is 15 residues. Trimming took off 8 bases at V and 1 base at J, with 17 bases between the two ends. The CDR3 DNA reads TGTGCCAGCGGCCTCGACAGTAACCCGAACACTGAAGCTTTCTTT. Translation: CASGLDSNPNTEAFF.

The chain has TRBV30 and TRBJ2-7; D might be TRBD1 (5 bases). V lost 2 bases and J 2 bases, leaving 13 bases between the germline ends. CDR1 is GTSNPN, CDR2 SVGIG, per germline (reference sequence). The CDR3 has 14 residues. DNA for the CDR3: TGTGCCTGGAGTACCGGTGAAGGGGCCTACGAGCAGTACTTC. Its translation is CAWSTGEGAYEQYF.

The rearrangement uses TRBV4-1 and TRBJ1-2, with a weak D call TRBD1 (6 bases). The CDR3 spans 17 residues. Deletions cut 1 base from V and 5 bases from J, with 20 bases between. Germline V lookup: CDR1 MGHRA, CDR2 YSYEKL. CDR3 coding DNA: TGCGCCAGCAGCCAAGGGCGGGGGGCCACACAGTTGTATGGCTACACCTTC. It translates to CASSQGRGATQLYGYTF.

CDR3 coding DNA: TGTGCCAGTGCTCGGGGGGACAGGGTTGGAACTGAAGCTTTCTTT. Protein product: CASARGDRVGTEAFF. The chain carries TRBV6-5 and TRBJ1-1; 9 bases line up with TRBD1. This CDR3 has 15 amino acids. Germline V gives CDR1 MNHEY, CDR2 SVGAGI. V gave up 9 bases and J gave up 5 bases; unmatched junction bases: 13.

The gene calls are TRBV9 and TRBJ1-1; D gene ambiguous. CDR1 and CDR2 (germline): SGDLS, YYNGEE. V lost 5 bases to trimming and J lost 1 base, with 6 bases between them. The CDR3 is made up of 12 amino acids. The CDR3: CASRGGNTEAFF. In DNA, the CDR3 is TGTGCCAGCAGGGGAGGGAACACTGAAGCTTTCTTT. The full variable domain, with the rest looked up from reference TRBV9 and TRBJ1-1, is DSGVTQTPKHLITATGQRVTLRCSPRSGDLSVYWYQQSLDQGLQFLIQYYNGEERAKGNILERFSAQQFPDLHSELNLSSLELGDSALYFCASRGGNTEAFFGQGTRLTVV.

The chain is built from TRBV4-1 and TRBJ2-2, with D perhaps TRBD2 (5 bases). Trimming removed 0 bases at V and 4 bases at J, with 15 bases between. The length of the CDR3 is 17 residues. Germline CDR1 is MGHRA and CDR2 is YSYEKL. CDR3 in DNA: TGCGCCAGCAGCCAAGATGTTGGTCATGAGGGCACCGGGGAGCTGTTTTTT. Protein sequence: CASSQDVGHEGTGELFF.

The chain's CDR3 is CASSVGGREETQYF. The CDR3 DNA reads as TGTGCCAGCAGCGTAGGAGGCCGTGAAGAGACCCAGTACTTC. This chain uses TRBV9 with TRBJ2-5; no definite D call. This CDR3 region has 14 residues. V lost 0 bases and J 3 bases, leaving 9 bases between the germline ends. CDR1 SGDLS and CDR2 YYNGEE come from the germline V gene.

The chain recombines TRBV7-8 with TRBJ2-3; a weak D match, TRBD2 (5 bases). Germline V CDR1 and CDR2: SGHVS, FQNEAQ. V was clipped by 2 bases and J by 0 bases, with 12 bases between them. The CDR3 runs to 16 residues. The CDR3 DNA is TGTGCCAGCAGCTTACGGAGCGGAACTAGCACAGATACGCAGTATTTT. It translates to CASSLRSGTSTDTQYF. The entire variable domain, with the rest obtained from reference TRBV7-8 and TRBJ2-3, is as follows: GAGVSQSPRYKVAKRGQDVALRCDPISGHVSLFWYQQALGQGPEFLTYFQNEAQLDKSGLPSDRFFAERPEGSVSTLKIQRTQQEDSAVYLCASSLRSGTSTDTQYFGPGTRLTVL.

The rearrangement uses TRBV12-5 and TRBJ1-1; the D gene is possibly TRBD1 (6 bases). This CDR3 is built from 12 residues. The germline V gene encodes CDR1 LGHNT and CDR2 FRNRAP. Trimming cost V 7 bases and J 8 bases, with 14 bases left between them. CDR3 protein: CASVTTGQEAFF. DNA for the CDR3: TGTGCTAGTGTTACGACCGGACAGGAAGCTTTCTTT.

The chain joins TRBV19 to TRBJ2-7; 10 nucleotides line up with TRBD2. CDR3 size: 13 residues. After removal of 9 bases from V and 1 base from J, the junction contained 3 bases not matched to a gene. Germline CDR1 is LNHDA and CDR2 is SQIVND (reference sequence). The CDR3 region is CASKREGSYEQYF. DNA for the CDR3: TGTGCCAGCAAGCGGGAGGGTTCCTACGAGCAGTACTTC.

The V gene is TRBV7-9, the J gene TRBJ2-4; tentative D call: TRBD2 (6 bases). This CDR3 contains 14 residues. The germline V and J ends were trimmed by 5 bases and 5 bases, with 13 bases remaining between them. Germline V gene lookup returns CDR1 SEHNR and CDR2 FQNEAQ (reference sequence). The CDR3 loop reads CASSPAGSQNIQYF. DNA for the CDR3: TGTGCCAGCAGCCCTGCGGGGTCCCAAAACATTCAGTACTTC.